The next 20 T cell receptor beta chains were all read from a single sample in a study of vaccination and CD4 T cells after COVID-19. Sequenced with the Oncomine TCR Beta short-read assay was DNA taken from cultured CD4+ T cells. TCRdb re-derived calls from the PCR reads in MiXCR, one entry per CDR3 protein. The sample yields about 8,100 distinct CDR3 sequences, 57% seen once. The antigens these receptors bind are not known. Treatment given: roughly 10-day PBMC culture with coronavirus spike peptide pools or control peptides (ViraFEST assay). Source material: CD4+ T cells from blood, cultured in vitro. All receptors come from a human donor who had recovered from COVID-19.

The chain recombines TRBV6-1 with TRBJ2-7; D is perhaps TRBD1 (5 bases). The CDR3 is 13 residues long. The V end was cut by 5 bases, the J end by 6 bases, with 14 bases between. Germline V gene sequence: CDR1 MNHNS, CDR2 SASEGT. CDR3: CASSLRAGSEQYF. DNA of the CDR3: TGTGCCAGCAGTCTCAGGGCCGGGTCCGAGCAGTACTTC.

The chain couples TRBV19 to TRBJ2-1, with D perhaps TRBD1 (5 bases). The CDR3 totals 13 residues. Germline CDR1 and CDR2: LNHDA and SQIVND (reference sequence). With 3 bases removed from V and 7 bases from J, the gap between germline ends came to 10 bases. The CDR3 nucleotides read TGTGCCAGTAGTATTATTAGGGGAAATGAGCAGTTCTTC. This translates into CASSIIRGNEQFF. The whole variable domain, filled in from reference TRBV19 and TRBJ2-1, reads DGGITQSPKYLFRKEGQNVTLSCEQNLNHDAMYWYRQDPGQGLRLIYYSQIVNDFQKGDIAEGYSVSREKKESFPLTVTSAQKNPTAFYLCASSIIRGNEQFFGPGTRLTVL.

This chain connects TRBV19 to TRBJ1-2, with D possibly matching TRBD1 (6 bases). Germline V gene data show CDR1 as LNHDA and CDR2 as SQIVND (reference sequence). This CDR3 spans 13 amino acids. CDR3 amino acids: CASTPGHPYGYTF. CDR3 in DNA: TGTGCTTCTACCCCGGGACACCCCTATGGCTACACCTTC.

This sequence joins TRBV11-3 and TRBJ1-1, with a tentative D call TRBD1 (5 bases). Looked up from germline, CDR1 is SGHNT and CDR2 is YENEEA. V was shortened by 6 bases and J by 1 base, with 6 bases between the two germline ends. CDR3 length: 12 amino acids. This chain's CDR3 is CASSTGNTEAFF. CDR3 sequence (DNA): TGTGCCAGCAGTACAGGGAACACTGAAGCTTTCTTT.

CDR3 residues: CASKRGGNTGELFF. CDR3 DNA sequence: TGTGCCAGCAAACGCGGGGGTAACACCGGGGAGCTGTTTTTT. The chain is built from TRBV7-3 and TRBJ2-2, with 7 nucleotides matching TRBD2. The CDR3 extends over 14 amino acids. CDR1 and CDR2 from the germline V gene are SGHTA and FQGTGA. The V gene end was trimmed by 7 bases and the J gene end by 2 bases; junction bases not matched to a gene: 4.

The sample holds a few counts of this clonotype. V and J are TRBV6-2 or TRBV6-3 and TRBJ1-1, with D tentatively TRBD1 (5 bases). V lost 4 bases and J lost 6, with 12 bases in between. This CDR3 spans 13 amino acids. CDR1 is MNHEY, CDR2 SVGEGT, per germline. Here the CDR3 DNA reads TGTGCCAGCAGTTTGGACACTCGGGCTGAAGCTTTCTTT. This gives the protein CASSLDTRAEAFF.

The CDR3 DNA reads TGTGCCAGCAGTGTCTCCGGGACAGGGAATTCACCCCTCCACTTT. The encoded protein is CASSVSGTGNSPLHF. The rearrangement links TRBV25-1 to TRBJ1-6; 9 nucleotides line up with TRBD1. The CDR3 runs to 15 residues. Germline assignment: CDR1 MGHDK and CDR2 SYGVNS. V shed 4 bases and J 7 bases; nucleotides not matched to a gene: 5.

In this sample, this clonotype turned up a few times. The V call is TRBV11-3, the J call TRBJ1-6; the D gene is possibly TRBD1 (5 bases). V was shortened by 4 bases and J by 9 bases, with 10 bases between the two germline ends. The CDR3 is made up of 13 amino acids. The germline V gene has CDR1 SGHNT and CDR2 YENEEA. CDR3 in amino acids: CASSSRGGSPLHF. The CDR3 DNA reads as TGTGCCAGCAGCTCCCGGGGGGGTTCACCCCTCCACTTT.

This chain links TRBV10-3 with TRBJ2-7; D could derive from TRBD1 or TRBD2 (5 bases each). The CDR3 runs 13 residues. Trimming took 5 bases from V and 7 from J, leaving 15 bases between them. Per germline, CDR1 ENHRY and CDR2 SYGVKD. CDR3 nucleotide sequence: TGTGCCATCAGTCCGGGACCTCCGGGGGAGCAGTACTTC. It encodes CAISPGPPGEQYF.

The chain uses TRBV19 and TRBJ2-1; 8 nucleotides match TRBD1. The germline V gene encodes CDR1 LNHDA and CDR2 SQIVND (reference sequence). The J segment lost 4 bases and the V segment lost 2 bases, leaving 4 bases of the junction unmatched. The CDR3 is 15 residues long. The CDR3 region is CASSITGGTYNEQFF. The CDR3 nucleotides are TGTGCCAGTAGTATAACAGGGGGTACTTACAATGAGCAGTTCTTC.

Here the CDR3 reads CATSRGPTRVPGDEQFF. CDR3 nucleotides: TGTGCCACCAGCAGAGGGCCCACTAGAGTTCCAGGCGATGAGCAGTTCTTC. The V call is TRBV15, the J call TRBJ2-1, with D possibly matching TRBD2 (5 bases). The germline V gene has CDR1 LNHNV and CDR2 YYDKDF (reference sequence). With 1 base removed from V and 8 bases from J, the gap between germline ends came to 21 bases. This CDR3 contains 17 residues.

This clonotype was found a few times. The V gene is TRBV7-2, the J gene TRBJ1-2; D not certain. The V and J ends lost 2 bases and 4 bases respectively, with 8 bases between them. The germline CDR1 and CDR2 sequences are SGHTA and FQGNSA. This CDR3 spans 13 amino acids. CDR3 amino acids: CASSLSVSYGYTF. In nucleotides, the CDR3 is TGTGCCAGCAGCTTATCGGTGAGCTATGGCTACACCTTC.

The chain uses TRBV2 and TRBJ1-1, with D tentatively TRBD1 (6 bases). The CDR3 contains 14 residues. Looked up from germline, CDR1 is SNHLY and CDR2 is FYNNEI. V lost 5 bases, J lost 4 bases, and 14 bases lay in between. DNA for the CDR3: TGTGCCAGCAGTAAACAGGGATCGGGCACTGAAGCTTTCTTT. Amino acid sequence: CASSKQGSGTEAFF. Full variable domain (missing parts from reference TRBV2 and TRBJ1-1): EPEVTQTPSHQVTQMGQEVILRCVPISNHLYFYWYRQILGQKVEFLVSFYNNEISEKSEIFDDQFSVERPDGSNFTLKIRSTKLEDSAMYFCASSKQGSGTEAFFGQGTRLTVV.

V is TRBV6-5 and J is TRBJ1-6, with D possibly matching TRBD1 (5 bases). From germline, CDR1 is MNHEY and CDR2 SVGAGI. The CDR3 spans 14 residues. V gave up 2 bases and J gave up 7 bases, with 9 bases separating them. CDR3 coding DNA: TGTGCCAGCAGTTACAGGGGCCCCAATTCACCCCTCCACTTT. Translation gives CASSYRGPNSPLHF.

This clonotype showed up just a few times. This chain joins TRBV7-3 and TRBJ2-3; D remains ambiguous. Germline V gene lookup returns CDR1 SGHTA and CDR2 FQGTGA. The ends were cut back, 10 bases at V and 3 bases at J, with 14 bases in the middle. CDR3 length: 13 residues. DNA of the CDR3: TGTGCCACCCGGAAGGATTTAACAGATACGCAGTATTTT. Its protein product is CATRKDLTDTQYF.

The chain is built from TRBV19 and TRBJ1-2; D not resolved. The CDR3 covers 12 residues. The germline V gene encodes CDR1 LNHDA and CDR2 SQIVND (reference sequence). V was clipped by 7 bases and J by 8 bases, with 14 bases between them. CDR3 sequence: CASNQLGGGYTF. CDR3 nucleotide sequence: TGTGCCAGTAACCAACTCGGAGGAGGCTACACCTTC.

This chain uses TRBV20-1 with TRBJ1-4, with D maybe TRBD1 (6 bases). The CDR3 runs 14 residues. Trimming took 0 bases from V and 6 from J, leaving 11 bases between them. Germline CDR1 reads DFQATT; CDR2 reads SNEGSKA (reference sequence). Here the CDR3 reads CSARETGRYEKLFF. For the CDR3, the DNA is TGCAGTGCTAGAGAGACAGGCCGCTATGAAAAACTGTTTTTT.

V usage is TRBV12-3 or TRBV12-4 and J usage is TRBJ1-2, with D possibly being TRBD1 (5 bases). V shed 1 base and J shed 4 bases, with 13 bases lying between them. The CDR3 extends over 15 amino acids. DNA for the CDR3: TGTGCCAGCAGTTTAGATGTCAGGGAAAGCTATGGCTACACCTTC. It encodes CASSLDVRESYGYTF.

V gene TRBV15 combines with J gene TRBJ2-3; tentatively, D is TRBD1 (7 bases). Trimming took 1 base from V and 6 from J, leaving 11 bases between them. The CDR3 has 14 amino acids. Germline V gene sequence: CDR1 LNHNV, CDR2 YYDKDF (reference sequence). The CDR3 DNA is TGTGCCACCAGCAGAGGCAGGGGGGAGGATACGCAGTATTTT. Protein: CATSRGRGEDTQYF.

This clonotype came up once. The J gene is TRBJ2-2, the V gene TRBV11-2; perhaps TRBD2 as D (6 bases). This CDR3 is built from 17 residues. The germline V gene has CDR1 SGHAT and CDR2 FQNNGV. The V end was cut by 2 bases, the J end by 2 bases, with 15 bases between. As DNA, the CDR3 is TGTGCCAGCAGCTTATTCCCCCCCGGGGGAAACACCGGGGAGCTGTTTTTT. Residues: CASSLFPPGGNTGELFF.